The 10 T cell receptor beta chains below come from one sample, sequenced in a study of T cell changes during pregnancy in multiple sclerosis (dated by TCRdb to about 2019). To prepare the library, the immunoSEQ multiplex PCR assay was applied. The immuneACCESS repertoire file appears here via TCRdb, limited to in-frame rearrangements. These files lack a portion of the clones; in checked studies, under half of the deficit traces to unresolved V genes, and the cause of the others is not known. The sample records some 80,000 clones, about 92% of which are singletons. 1.4% of the sample is in the top ten clones. Specimen: peripheral blood, collected before pregnancy. The receptor source for this set is a female donor with multiple sclerosis, enrolled in a pregnancy study.

The chain uses TRBV5-1 and TRBJ1-3, with D hard to call. CDR1 and CDR2 from the germline V gene are SGHRS and YFSETQ. V lost 0 bases to trimming and J lost 1 base, with 14 bases between them. This CDR3 contains 17 residues. CDR3 in amino acids: CASSLASGSLSGNTIYF. CDR3 coding DNA: TGCGCCAGCAGCTTGGCCTCGGGATCCCTATCTGGAAACACCATATATTTT.

The chain employs TRBV2 and TRBJ1-1, with 7 nucleotides matching TRBD1. CDR1 is SNHLY and CDR2 is FYNNEI in the germline V gene. The V and J ends lost 6 bases and 3 bases, in that order; junction bases with no gene match: 7. CDR3 length: 14 amino acids. CDR3 region: CASSRGGEYTEAFF. CDR3 nucleotides: TGTGCCAGCAGCCGAGGGGGCGAGTACACTGAAGCTTTCTTT. The variable domain in full, completed from reference TRBV2 and TRBJ1-1, reads EPEVTQTPSHQVTQMGQEVILRCVPISNHLYFYWYRQILGQKVEFLVSFYNNEISEKSEIFDDQFSVERPDGSNFTLKIRSTKLEDSAMYFCASSRGGEYTEAFFGQGTRLTVV.

This clone has only one observation. The gene calls are TRBV5-1 and TRBJ1-1, with D unclear. The CDR3 has 13 amino acids. Per the germline V gene, CDR1 is SGHRS and CDR2 is YFSETQ. Deletions cut 4 bases from V and 8 bases from J, with 15 bases between. The CDR3 sequence: CASSPDYILEAFF. The CDR3 DNA follows: TGCGCCAGCAGCCCCGACTACATCCTCGAAGCTTTCTTT.

The chain employs TRBV5-4 and TRBJ1-2; unclear D gene. Germline loops: CDR1 SGHNT, CDR2 YYREEE (reference sequence). CDR3 length equals 15 residues. V lost 3 bases, J lost 10 bases, and 22 bases lay in between. This chain's CDR3 is CASSSEHSASHNYTF. The DNA for the CDR3 is TGTGCCAGCAGCTCTGAGCATTCAGCGTCACACAACTACACCTTC. The variable domain in full, with the rest retrieved from reference TRBV5-4 and TRBJ1-2, is ETGVTQSPTHLIKTRGQQVTLRCSSQSGHNTVSWYQQALGQGPQFIFQYYREEENGRGNFPPRFSGLQFPNYSSELNVNALELDDSALYLCASSSEHSASHNYTFGSGTRLTVV.

The chain is built from TRBV11-2 and TRBJ1-5; the D gene is possibly TRBD1 (5 bases). The germline V gene has CDR1 SGHAT and CDR2 FQNNGV. With 3 bases removed from V and 9 bases from J, the gap between germline ends came to 9 bases. The CDR3 totals 12 residues. CDR3 protein: CASSFNGGPQHF. In DNA form, the CDR3 reads TGTGCCAGCAGCTTCAACGGGGGGCCCCAGCATTTT.

The J gene is TRBJ1-2, the V gene TRBV9; 7 bases align to TRBD1. CDR1 and CDR2 (germline): SGDLS, YYNGEE. With V trimmed by 0 bases and J by 5 bases, 13 bases remained unmatched. CDR3 length: 17 amino acids. DNA of the CDR3: TGTGCCAGCAGCGTAGCTCCTGGAAAAATGACAGGGTATGGCTACACCTTC. Translating it yields CASSVAPGKMTGYGYTF.

The CDR3 nucleotides read TGTGCCAGCGAAGAGGGCTGGGTCCCGAACACCGGGGAGCTGTTTTTT. It encodes CASEEGWVPNTGELFF. The chain joins TRBV7-6 to TRBJ2-2; TRBD2 might be the D (5 bases). CDR1 and CDR2 from the germline V gene are SGHVS and FNYEAQ. This CDR3 has 16 residues. Deletions cut 8 bases from V and 0 bases from J, with 16 bases between.

The rearrangement links TRBV30 to TRBJ1-5; D is possibly TRBD1 (5 bases). The CDR3 length is 15 residues. Per germline, CDR1 GTSNPN and CDR2 SVGIG (reference sequence). With 1 base removed from V and 4 bases from J, the gap between germline ends came to 14 bases. For the CDR3, the DNA is TGTGCCTGGAGTGCCGGGACTTTCCTTAATCAGCCCCAGCATTTT. It encodes CAWSAGTFLNQPQHF.

V usage is TRBV9 and J usage is TRBJ2-1; TRBD1 matches 9 bases. This CDR3 has 17 amino acids. The ends lost 3 bases at V and 7 bases at J; junction bases unmatched: 14. Germline V gene lookup returns CDR1 SGDLS and CDR2 YYNGEE. The DNA of the CDR3 is TGTGCCAGCAGCGCGCAACCGGGACAGGGAGTGGAGAATGAGCAGTTCTTC. This gives the protein CASSAQPGQGVENEQFF.

Written as DNA, the CDR3 is TGCGCCAGCAGCCAAATTCAGGGTAGTAACTATGGCTACACCTTC. As protein: CASSQIQGSNYGYTF. This chain connects TRBV5-1 to TRBJ1-2; possibly TRBD1 for D (5 bases). The germline CDR1 and CDR2 sequences are SGHRS and YFSETQ. The V and J ends lost 4 bases and 1 base respectively, with 14 bases between them. This CDR3 region has 15 residues. Using reference TRBV5-1 and TRBJ1-2 for the parts outside the CDR3, the full variable domain is KAGVTQTPRYLIKTRGQQVTLSCSPISGHRSVSWYQQTPGQGLQFLFEYFSETQRNKGNFPGRFSGRQFSNSRSEMNVSTLELGDSALYLCASSQIQGSNYGYTFGSGTRLTVV.